The 10 T cell receptor beta chains presented below share a single source sample, sequenced in a study of cytomegalovirus exposure and HLA in healthy donors. In the PCR, 60 Vbeta and 13 Jbeta primers were used. Libraries were prepared by immunoSEQ multiplex PCR; TCRdb keeps only in-frame clonotypes and omits some of them. Among around 150,000 clones, approximately 80% were seen once, and the ten largest hold around 6.1%. Sequencing was performed on PBMCs. The receptor set was obtained from a man aged 25 to 40 in good health and CMV-seropositive.

The chain has TRBV6-5 and TRBJ1-2, with D possibly being TRBD1 (6 bases). The germline CDR1 and CDR2 sequences are MNHEY and SVGAGI. Trimming cost V 7 bases and J 6 bases, with 12 bases left between them. The CDR3 runs 12 residues. The CDR3 DNA reads as TGTGCCAGCACCCGAAGGGGGAATGGCTACACCTTC. This gives the protein CASTRRGNGYTF.

CDR3 protein: CASKGGSSYEQYF. CDR3 sequence (DNA): TGTGCCAGCAAGGGCGGGAGCTCCTACGAGCAGTACTTC. The chain is built from TRBV27 and TRBJ2-7, with TRBD2 matching over 7 bases. Losses at the gene ends were 7 bases for V and 0 bases for J; bases not matched to a gene: 3. The germline gives CDR1 MNHEY, CDR2 SMNVEV (reference sequence). The CDR3 extends over 13 amino acids.

The chain recombines TRBV28 with TRBJ1-5, with TRBD1 identical over 9 bases. Germline V gives CDR1 MDHEN, CDR2 SYDVKM. Trimming removed 4 bases from V and 0 bases from J; junction bases left unmatched: 7. The CDR3 consists of 17 residues. CDR3 protein: CASSSPTGGFSNQPQHF. Written as DNA, the CDR3 is TGTGCCAGCAGTTCTCCGACAGGGGGATTTAGCAATCAGCCCCAGCATTTT.

The rearrangement joins TRBV6-6 to TRBJ2-1, with 7 bases identical to TRBD1. Germline CDR1 and CDR2: MNHNY and SVGAGI (reference sequence). Losses at the gene ends were 5 bases for V and 2 bases for J; bases not matched to a gene: 3. The CDR3 has 14 residues. The CDR3 here is CASSDRVAYNEQFF. The CDR3 DNA is TGTGCCAGCAGTGACAGGGTGGCCTACAATGAGCAGTTCTTC.

The rearrangement joins TRBV9 to TRBJ2-1, with 7 bases that match TRBD2. In germline, CDR1 is SGDLS, CDR2 YYNGEE. This CDR3 is built from 16 residues. V dropped 0 bases and J dropped 6; count of bases not matched to a gene: 9. The CDR3 DNA reads as TGTGCCAGCAGCGTAGGGGACGGGAGGAGGGGCAATGAGCAGTTCTTC. Its protein product is CASSVGDGRRGNEQFF. The entire variable domain, with the rest obtained from reference TRBV9 and TRBJ2-1, is as follows: DSGVTQTPKHLITATGQRVTLRCSPRSGDLSVYWYQQSLDQGLQFLIQYYNGEERAKGNILERFSAQQFPDLHSELNLSSLELGDSALYFCASSVGDGRRGNEQFFGPGTRLTVL.

The rearrangement links TRBV30 to TRBJ2-5, with a tentative D call TRBD2 (5 bases). The CDR3 extends over 11 amino acids. The germline V gene encodes CDR1 GTSNPN and CDR2 SVGIG (reference sequence). The CDR3 DNA is TGTGCTTGTCGCGGGCAAGAGACCCAGTACTTC. It is translated as CACRGQETQYF.

The chain carries TRBV7-2 and TRBJ1-4; TRBD1 might be the D (6 bases). V gave up 6 bases and J gave up 4 bases, with 12 bases separating them. The germline gives CDR1 SGHTA, CDR2 FQGNSA. This CDR3 has 14 amino acids. For the CDR3, the DNA is TGTGCCAGCAGTACAGGGTCAATTAATGAAAAACTGTTTTTT. Residues: CASSTGSINEKLFF.

Only a few counts were recorded for this clone. The J gene is TRBJ2-5, the V gene TRBV15, with 11 nucleotides matching TRBD1. J lost 4 bases, V lost 3 bases, and 1 base had no gene match. Germline V gene sequence: CDR1 LNHNV, CDR2 YYDKDF (reference sequence). This CDR3 spans 14 amino acids. CDR3 sequence: CATSRDRGRETQYF. CDR3 sequence (DNA): TGTGCCACCAGCAGGGACAGGGGGCGAGAGACCCAGTACTTC.

V usage is TRBV6-1 and J usage is TRBJ2-7; a possible D gene is TRBD2 (6 bases). V lost 6 bases, J lost 6 bases, and 15 bases lay in between. The CDR3 sequence is 13 residues long. The germline gives CDR1 MNHNS, CDR2 SASEGT. CDR3: CASRLDSRGEQYF. The DNA of the CDR3 is TGTGCCAGCAGGCTGGACTCGCGGGGCGAGCAGTACTTC.

V is TRBV25-1 and J is TRBJ1-2; possibly TRBD1 for D (6 bases). Trimming removed 7 bases from V and 3 bases from J, with 18 bases in between. The CDR3 consists of 15 residues. CDR1 and CDR2 from the germline V gene are MGHDK and SYGVNS. In DNA form, the CDR3 reads TGTGCCAGCAAGGGGCCACTTGAGGGGGACTATGGCTACACCTTC. It encodes CASKGPLEGDYGYTF.